This T cell receptor beta chain was captured by sequencing in a study of blood T cell repertoires in COVID-19. Study summary: From the United States, Italy and Spain came samples of acute and convalescent COVID-19.

This CDR3 has 20 amino acids. J gave up 0 bases and V 4 bases, and 14 bases lay outside the gene matches. Germline V gene data show CDR1 as MGHRA and CDR2 as YSYEKL. In the authors' methods: How many nucleated cells were present was estimated from reference gene primer amplification. Generated by immunoSEQ multiplex PCR, the TCRdb table keeps only in-frame clones and is missing some. That table supplies the V and J calls and clone size; D and trimming were determined from the DNA. Found here are 250,000 or so clones, 87% of them singletons; the top ten hold approximately 1.6%. The sequenced sample was peripheral blood. The chain is built from TRBV4-1 and TRBJ2-3, with 12 bases matching TRBD2. This TCR derives from a woman aged 35 to 49 who had recovered from COVID-19. The CDR3 region has the DNA TGCGCCAGCAGCCTAGGGGAGACTAGCGGGGGATCTTCTAGCACAGATACGCAGTATTTT. It specifies CASSLGETSGGSSSTDTQYF.